The next 17 T cell receptor beta chains were all read from a single sample in a study of T cell responses to AZD1222 COVID-19 vaccine (dated by TCRdb to the early 2020s). The sample's time point label, decoded: baseline before first vaccination. The library was built by means of the immunoSEQ multiplex PCR assay. In TCRdb, the immuneACCESS table is reduced to in-frame sequences with V and J assigned. These tables do not hold every clone; where another copy was compared, an unresolved V gene accounts for under half, and the others remain unexplained. This sample comprises roughly 120,000 clones, roughly 84% of them detected only once. The ten largest clonotypes hold 6.5% to 8.5% of the sample. The sequences come from peripheral blood, collected on day 0 of AZD1222 vaccination. The receptors derive from an adult in good health.

The chain has TRBV2 and TRBJ2-7, with TRBD1 matching 7 bases. Per the germline V gene, CDR1 is SNHLY and CDR2 is FYNNEI. The CDR3 totals 14 residues. Losses at the gene ends were 2 bases for V and 1 base for J; bases not matched to a gene: 2. The CDR3 here is CASSERRGSYEQYF. The DNA of the CDR3 is TGTGCCAGCAGTGAACGCAGGGGGTCCTACGAGCAGTACTTC.

The genes are TRBV28 and TRBJ1-5; a weak D match, TRBD1 (6 bases). V gave up 6 bases and J gave up 5 bases, with 14 bases separating them. Germline V gene lookup returns CDR1 MDHEN and CDR2 SYDVKM. The CDR3 is 14 residues long. The CDR3: CASSSDSFHQPQHF. In DNA form, the CDR3 reads TGTGCCAGCAGCTCGGACAGTTTTCATCAGCCCCAGCATTTT.

This chain joins TRBV5-4 and TRBJ2-7; TRBD2 might be the D (6 bases). Trimming shortened V by 0 bases and J by 2 bases, and 15 bases separated the two germline ends. The CDR3 covers 16 residues. The germline CDR1 and CDR2 sequences are SGHNT and YYREEE (reference sequence). CDR3 amino acids: CASSLGGGTLTYEQYF. The CDR3 nucleotides read TGTGCCAGCAGCTTGGGAGGTGGGACTTTGACCTACGAGCAGTACTTC.

This chain links TRBV3-1 (or the pseudogene TRBV3-2) with TRBJ1-4; the D gene is possibly TRBD1 (5 bases). Germline lookup yields CDR1 LGHDT and CDR2 YNNKEL (reference sequence). Trimming cost V 5 bases and J 7 bases, with 17 bases left between them. The CDR3 totals 15 residues. The CDR3: CASSGSKGPREKLFF. In nucleotides, the CDR3 is TGTGCCAGCAGCGGCAGTAAGGGGCCGCGTGAAAAACTGTTTTTT.

The chain has TRBV16 and TRBJ2-5; 10 bases agree with TRBD2. The CDR3 consists of 15 residues. Trimming at V came to 2 bases and at J to 3 bases, leaving 3 bases not matched to a gene. In germline, CDR1 is KGHSY, CDR2 FQNENV. CDR3 sequence: CASSQITSGKETQYF. In nucleotides, the CDR3 is TGTGCCAGCAGCCAAATTACTAGCGGGAAAGAGACCCAGTACTTC.

This clone was found once. The chain combines TRBV19 with TRBJ1-5; TRBD1 agrees at 9 bases. There are 16 residues in the CDR3. V shed 4 bases, J shed 2 bases, and the junction held 6 bases outside the gene matches. CDR1 and CDR2 from the germline V gene are LNHDA and SQIVND (reference sequence). CDR3 sequence (DNA): TGTGCCAGTAGTAGGACAGGGGCGAATGGCAATCAGCCCCAGCATTTT. Translation gives CASSRTGANGNQPQHF.

The genes are TRBV9 and TRBJ1-3; D is perhaps TRBD1 (6 bases). Trimming took 4 bases from V and 0 from J, leaving 11 bases between them. The CDR3 consists of 15 residues. CDR1 and CDR2 from the germline V gene are SGDLS and YYNGEE. This chain's CDR3 is CASSPGASSGNTIYF. As DNA, the CDR3 is TGTGCCAGCAGCCCGGGGGCAAGCTCTGGAAACACCATATATTTT.

The rearrangement joins TRBV27 to TRBJ2-7; TRBD2 matches 10 bases. The germline V gene encodes CDR1 MNHEY and CDR2 SMNVEV (reference sequence). Unmatched junction bases numbered 6, after V lost 4 bases and J lost 0 bases. CDR3 length equals 16 residues. The chain's CDR3 is CASSSTGLAASYEQYF. The CDR3 nucleotides are TGTGCCAGCAGTTCCACCGGACTAGCGGCCTCCTACGAGCAGTACTTC.

This chain links TRBV19 with TRBJ1-4; no firm D call. The CDR3 is 14 residues long. Per germline, CDR1 LNHDA and CDR2 SQIVND (reference sequence). Trimming stripped 3 bases from V and 5 bases from J, with 10 bases between. The CDR3 DNA reads TGTGCCAGTAGTATCGGGAGCGTGAATGAAAAACTGTTTTTT. This translates into CASSIGSVNEKLFF.

This sequence joins TRBV2 and TRBJ2-7, with D unresolved. The CDR3 runs to 12 residues. Germline V gene data show CDR1 as SNHLY and CDR2 as FYNNEI. V gave up 10 bases and J gave up 3 bases, with 13 bases separating them. The CDR3 sequence is CANNRVDYEQYF. Here the CDR3 DNA reads TGTGCCAACAACCGCGTGGACTACGAGCAGTACTTC.

This clone was picked up one time. The chain carries TRBV5-4 and TRBJ2-7; 11 bases map to TRBD2. V was pared by 4 bases and J by 0 bases, with 18 bases of the junction left unmatched. The CDR3 length is 20 residues. Germline V CDR1 and CDR2: SGHNT, YYREEE (reference sequence). CDR3 in amino acids: CASSNHPGTSGKKSSYEQYF. The CDR3 DNA sequence: TGTGCCAGCAGCAATCACCCCGGGACTAGCGGTAAAAAGAGCTCCTACGAGCAGTACTTC.

The chain combines TRBV3-1 (or the pseudogene TRBV3-2) with TRBJ1-2; unclear D gene. Germline CDR1 is LGHDT and CDR2 is YNNKEL (reference sequence). The CDR3 consists of 15 residues. V was pared by 0 bases and J by 4 bases, with 12 bases between. The CDR3 sequence: CASSQDGLHIYGYTF. CDR3 DNA sequence: TGTGCCAGCAGCCAAGATGGGCTCCATATCTATGGCTACACCTTC.

The V and J genes are TRBV6-5 and TRBJ2-5, with D perhaps being TRBD1 or TRBD2 (6 bases each). The CDR3 is 14 amino acids. The germline V gene encodes CDR1 MNHEY and CDR2 SVGAGI. Between the trimmed V and J ends, which lost 2 bases and 6 bases, there was a span of 13 bases. The CDR3 here is CASSYLGGVKTQYF. CDR3 nucleotide sequence: TGTGCCAGCAGTTACCTGGGGGGCGTGAAGACCCAGTACTTC.

The genes are TRBV7-8 and TRBJ1-4; no reliable D call. From germline, CDR1 is SGHVS and CDR2 FQNEAQ. Trimming pared 1 base from V and 2 bases from J, leaving 20 bases between. The length of the CDR3 is 19 residues. For the CDR3, the DNA is TGTGCCAGCAGCTTAGATAGTCTTGGACCGGTCGCGACTAATGAAAAACTGTTTTTT. Translation gives CASSLDSLGPVATNEKLFF.

The V and J genes are TRBV3-1 (or the pseudogene TRBV3-2) and TRBJ1-5; D not certain. The CDR3 contains 12 residues. V was shortened by 6 bases and J by 0 bases, with 3 bases between the two germline ends. The germline V gene has CDR1 LGHDT and CDR2 YNNKEL (reference sequence). CDR3 sequence reads: CASSNSNQPQHF. For the CDR3, the DNA is TGTGCCAGCAGTAATAGCAATCAGCCCCAGCATTTT.

V usage is TRBV27 and J usage is TRBJ2-7, with D maybe TRBD1 (5 bases). V was pared by 3 bases and J by 3 bases, with 21 bases between. Germline V gene sequence: CDR1 MNHEY, CDR2 SMNVEV (reference sequence). The CDR3 is made up of 17 amino acids. Here the CDR3 DNA reads TGTGCCAGCAGTTTTGGCGCTGGGGCTGAACGCCTCTACGAGCAGTACTTC. It translates to CASSFGAGAERLYEQYF.

This clone has a single count. This chain connects TRBV19 to TRBJ2-5; D unresolved. Trimming stripped 1 base from V and 2 bases from J, with 11 bases between. There are 15 residues in the CDR3. From germline, CDR1 is LNHDA and CDR2 SQIVND (reference sequence). CDR3 coding DNA: TGTGCCAGTAGTATAGGTGCAGGCCCACAAGAGACCCAGTACTTC. It specifies CASSIGAGPQETQYF.